The 23 T cell receptor beta chains below were found in one sample sequenced in a study of shared clonotypes between healthy human individuals. Assay used: immunoSEQ multiplex PCR; TCRdb lists only in-frame clones, some missing. This table has 600,000 to 750,000 clones, about two thirds appearing once. Material: memory CD4+ T cells sorted from blood. The subset here: CD45RA-negative fraction. These receptors were taken from a woman aged 30 to 39 in good health.

The chain uses TRBV13 and TRBJ1-1, with D hard to call. This CDR3 is 14 amino acids long. Germline V lookup: CDR1 PRHDT, CDR2 FYEKMQ (reference sequence). V was cut by 6 bases and J by 2 bases, with 13 bases left in between. The CDR3 nucleotides are TGTGCCAGCAGGGCCGGGTGGCAAAACACTGAAGCTTTCTTT. Its protein is CASRAGWQNTEAFF.

This clone was seen more than once but under ten times. V gene TRBV10-2 combines with J gene TRBJ2-3, with a possible D match to TRBD1 (5 bases). Trimming removed 5 bases from V and 3 bases from J, with 12 bases in between. The CDR3 totals 14 residues. CDR1 and CDR2 (germline): WSHSY, SAAADI. The chain's CDR3 is CASSTQVGTDTQYF. CDR3 DNA sequence: TGCGCCAGCAGTACACAGGTAGGGACAGATACGCAGTATTTT.

This clone was recorded a few times. This chain connects TRBV7-3 to TRBJ2-7, with D perhaps matching TRBD1 (6 bases). The CDR3 loop spans 15 amino acids. CDR1 and CDR2 from the germline V gene are SGHTA and FQGTGA. Trimming shortened V by 2 bases and J by 2 bases, and 13 bases separated the two germline ends. Here the CDR3 reads CASSLFPAGAYEQYF. The CDR3 DNA is TGTGCCAGCAGCTTATTCCCGGCAGGGGCCTACGAGCAGTACTTC.

The chain employs TRBV5-1 and TRBJ2-5; a weak D match, TRBD1 (6 bases). CDR1 and CDR2 (germline): SGHRS, YFSETQ. The CDR3 contains 16 residues. The germline V and J ends were trimmed by 0 bases and 7 bases, with 19 bases remaining between them. CDR3 in DNA: TGCGCCAGCAGCTTGGAAGTCATCAGGGGCCAACGGACCCAGTACTTC. Translation: CASSLEVIRGQRTQYF.

The rearrangement links TRBV15 to TRBJ2-7; the match to TRBD1 covers 9 bases. The CDR3 totals 14 residues. Germline V gives CDR1 LNHNV, CDR2 YYDKDF (reference sequence). J gave up 5 bases and V 5 bases, and 7 bases lay outside the gene matches. CDR3 amino acids: CATSGGQGSHEQYF. CDR3 sequence (DNA): TGTGCCACCAGCGGAGGACAGGGGTCCCACGAGCAGTACTTC.

The CDR3 is CASSRGGGKEKLFF. DNA for the CDR3: TGTGCCAGCAGCCGCGGGGGGGGAAAGGAAAAACTGTTTTTT. The rearrangement joins TRBV27 to TRBJ1-4; perhaps TRBD1 as D (5 bases). The CDR3 runs to 14 residues. Germline values: CDR1 MNHEY, CDR2 SMNVEV (reference sequence). V shed 6 bases and J shed 8 bases, with 16 bases lying between them.

In this sample, this clone turned up a few times. The chain links TRBV4-1 to TRBJ1-1; D unresolved. Per germline, CDR1 MGHRA and CDR2 YSYEKL. V was pared by 3 bases and J by 1 base, with 12 bases between. This CDR3 is built from 15 residues. The CDR3 is CASSHKMQKNTEAFF. The CDR3 DNA follows: TGCGCCAGCAGCCACAAGATGCAGAAGAACACTGAAGCTTTCTTT.

This chain joins TRBV9 and TRBJ2-5; 10 bases map to TRBD2. The CDR3 sequence is 15 residues long. The germline V gene has CDR1 SGDLS and CDR2 YYNGEE. J was trimmed by 11 bases and V by 0 bases; bases with no gene match: 10. The CDR3 sequence: CASSVGPLAGVEQYF. CDR3 nucleotide sequence: TGTGCCAGCAGCGTAGGTCCCCTAGCGGGAGTTGAGCAGTACTTC. Variable domain in full (rest from reference TRBV9 and TRBJ2-5): DSGVTQTPKHLITATGQRVTLRCSPRSGDLSVYWYQQSLDQGLQFLIQYYNGEERAKGNILERFSAQQFPDLHSELNLSSLELGDSALYFCASSVGPLAGVEQYFGPGTRLLVL.

The chain combines TRBV11-2 with TRBJ2-3; no definite D call. Germline V CDR1 and CDR2: SGHAT, FQNNGV. This CDR3 has 16 residues. The ends were cut back, 1 base at V and 0 bases at J, with 11 bases in the middle. CDR3: CASSLGIFSSTDTQYF. The CDR3 DNA follows: TGTGCCAGCAGCTTAGGGATTTTCTCTAGCACAGATACGCAGTATTTT.

The chain has TRBV28 and TRBJ1-2, with 7 nucleotides matching TRBD1. The ends lost 5 bases at V and 5 bases at J; junction bases unmatched: 8. CDR1 MDHEN and CDR2 SYDVKM come from the germline V gene. The length of the CDR3 is 14 residues. The CDR3 DNA sequence: TGTGCCAGCAGTGCGGGACAGAGGAATTATGGCTACACCTTC. Amino acid sequence: CASSAGQRNYGYTF.

The V and J genes are TRBV5-6 and TRBJ2-6; TRBD1 agrees at 12 bases. The germline V gene has CDR1 SGHDT and CDR2 YYEEEE. The V segment lost 4 bases and the J segment 4 bases; nucleotides outside the gene matches: 9. The CDR3 has 18 amino acids. The CDR3 sequence is CASSRDRGLLSGANVLTF. CDR3 DNA: TGTGCCAGCAGCCGGGACAGGGGGCTTCTATCCGGGGCCAACGTCCTGACTTTC. Full variable domain (rest looked up from reference TRBV5-6 and TRBJ2-6): DAGVTQSPTHLIKTRGQQVTLRCSPKSGHDTVSWYQQALGQGPQFIFQYYEEEERQRGNFPDRFSGHQFPNYSSELNVNALLLGDSALYLCASSRDRGLLSGANVLTFGAGSRLTVL.

The sample holds a few counts of this clone. The chain has TRBV7-2 and TRBJ1-2, with D perhaps TRBD1 (5 bases). Germline-derived CDR1 and CDR2 are SGHTA and FQGNSA. CDR3 length: 15 amino acids. The V gene lost 5 bases and the J gene lost 0 bases, with 13 bases spanning the gap. The CDR3 loop reads CASSNRDRANYGYTF. The CDR3 coding sequence is TGTGCCAGCAGCAACCGGGACCGAGCTAACTATGGCTACACCTTC. The full variable domain, with the rest looked up from reference TRBV7-2 and TRBJ1-2, is GAGVSQSPSNKVTEKGKDVELRCDPISGHTALYWYRQSLGQGLEFLIYFQGNSAPDKSGLPSDRFSAERTGGSVSTLTIQRTQQEDSAVYLCASSNRDRANYGYTFGSGTRLTVV.

V usage is TRBV15 and J usage is TRBJ2-7; TRBD1 agrees at 8 bases. The CDR3 extends over 13 amino acids. CDR1 and CDR2 (germline): LNHNV, YYDKDF (reference sequence). Losses at the gene ends were 2 bases for V and 6 bases for J; bases not matched to a gene: 3. CDR3 nucleotide sequence: TGTGCCACCAGCAGACAGGGGGCTGCCGAGCAGTACTTC. Its protein is CATSRQGAAEQYF.

With respect to this clone: Distinct nucleotide sequences in the sample also encode this CDR3. This chain's CDR3 is CASSRDRGPYQETQYF. The CDR3 DNA is TGTGCCAGCTCACGCGACAGGGGGCCGTACCAAGAGACCCAGTACTTC. V usage is TRBV18 and J usage is TRBJ2-5, with TRBD1 matching over 10 bases. V lost 4 bases and J lost 0; bases outside the gene matches: 5. The germline V gene has CDR1 KGHSH and CDR2 LQKENI. This CDR3 has 16 amino acids.

The chain is built from TRBV15 and TRBJ2-5; 13 bases line up with TRBD2. The V segment lost 6 bases and the J segment 3 bases; nucleotides outside the gene matches: 4. Germline CDR1 is LNHNV and CDR2 is YYDKDF (reference sequence). This CDR3 comprises 15 residues. The CDR3, as DNA: TGTGCCACCAGTCGCGGGACTAGCGGGAAAGAGACCCAGTACTTC. Amino acid sequence: CATSRGTSGKETQYF.

Only a few counts were recorded for this clone. The chain joins TRBV2 to TRBJ2-3; the match to TRBD1 covers 7 bases. The CDR3 sequence is 15 residues long. Germline V gene sequence: CDR1 SNHLY, CDR2 FYNNEI. V shed 6 bases and J 1 base; nucleotides not matched to a gene: 7. The CDR3 loop reads CASRERGRGTDTQYF. The CDR3 DNA follows: TGTGCCAGCAGAGAAAGGGGGCGAGGCACAGATACGCAGTATTTT.

Ten or more counts support this clone. The chain carries TRBV20-1 and TRBJ2-5; no definite D call. The ends were cut back, 6 bases at V and 6 bases at J, with 11 bases in the middle. This CDR3 region has 11 residues. Germline assignment: CDR1 DFQATT and CDR2 SNEGSKA (reference sequence). CDR3 loop: CSAARQQTQYF. The CDR3 DNA follows: TGCAGTGCGGCGCGACAACAGACCCAGTACTTC.

This chain joins TRBV27 and TRBJ2-1; TRBD1 matches 8 bases. With V trimmed by 5 bases and J by 4 bases, 10 bases remained unmatched. The CDR3 spans 16 residues. Germline V CDR1 and CDR2: MNHEY, SMNVEV (reference sequence). CDR3 bases: TGTGCCAGCAGTGTACAGGGGGGCGTACCGTACAATGAGCAGTTCTTC. Translated, it gives CASSVQGGVPYNEQFF.

This clone was seen more than once but under ten times. The CDR3 does not end in the conserved phenylalanine or tryptophan, so this is likely a read error. Because the CDR3's place on the DNA is in doubt, the DNA is left out and the CDR3 is given as listed by TCRdb. The chain combines TRBV12-1 with TRBJ1-1; the D call of TRBD1 is as the table states it, not checked on the DNA. TRBV12-1 is recorded as a pseudogene. The CDR3 sequence runs 9 residues, both termini included. The CDR3 loop reads CASSCWTGV.

The chain couples TRBV28 to TRBJ2-2, with 8 bases lining up with TRBD1. Germline V gene data show CDR1 as MDHEN and CDR2 as SYDVKM. The CDR3 runs 16 residues. V lost 7 bases to trimming and J lost 1 base; unmatched junction nucleotides: 8. CDR3 in amino acids: CASTLTGALNTGELFF. CDR3 nucleotides: TGTGCCAGCACCTTGACAGGGGCCTTGAACACCGGGGAGCTGTTTTTT.

The sample holds a few counts of this clone. This rearrangement joins TRBV19 to TRBJ2-7; a possible D gene is TRBD2 (6 bases). The length of the CDR3 is 15 residues. The V end was cut by 5 bases, the J end by 6 bases, with 20 bases between. The germline gives CDR1 LNHDA, CDR2 SQIVND (reference sequence). CDR3 nucleotide sequence: TGTGCCAGTAGTCCCGGGCCGTCAATGGGGGGCGAGCAGTACTTC. This gives the protein CASSPGPSMGGEQYF.

This rearrangement joins TRBV6-6 to TRBJ1-2, with D uncertain. The CDR3 is 15 amino acids. Between the trimmed V and J ends, which lost 6 bases and 5 bases, there was a span of 19 bases. Per the germline V gene, CDR1 is MNHNY and CDR2 is SVGAGI (reference sequence). CDR3 sequence reads: CASSRALTELYGYTF. The CDR3 bases are TGTGCCAGCAGCCGGGCGCTTACAGAGCTTTATGGCTACACCTTC.

V gene TRBV4-1 combines with J gene TRBJ2-4; maybe TRBD2 (6 bases). Trimming shortened V by 2 bases and J by 1 base, and 15 bases separated the two germline ends. Germline V gene data show CDR1 as MGHRA and CDR2 as YSYEKL. CDR3 length: 17 amino acids. The CDR3 region has the DNA TGCGCCAGCAGCCAACCCACGGAGGGACGGGCCAAAAACATTCAGTACTTC. Residues: CASSQPTEGRAKNIQYF.